The rows below give T cell receptor beta chains drawn from one sample of a study of CD4 and CD8 cells across lung adenocarcinoma regions. TCRdb re-called the PCR reads with MiXCR, one entry per CDR3 protein. The data show under 12,000 distinct CDR3 sequences, with approximately 58% seen just once and about 87% held by the top ten. The sample was CD8+ T cells from the margin of a lung tumor. The source of these receptors is a male donor with lung adenocarcinoma. The CD4 and CD8 labels of this study may be unreliable. The CDR3 runs from the conserved cysteine through the conserved F or W. A D gene is named only where the DNA matches it firmly. Some rows mark clone size as missing; the rest say once, few, many or name a class of expanded clone.

j_call	d_call	clone_size	v_call	cdr3_aa	cdr3_nt
TRBJ2-1	NA	NA	TRBV25-1	CASSVLHNEQFF	TGTGCCAGCAGTGTACTCCACAATGAGCAGTTCTTC
TRBJ2-5	NA	NA	TRBV7-2	CASSLARGLSREQYF	TGTGCCAGCAGCTTAGCGCGGGGACTGAGTAGAGAGCAGTACTTC
TRBJ2-1	TRBD2	NA	TRBV6-1	CASSAGVAGEDEQFF	TGTGCCAGCAGTGCCGGAGTAGCGGGAGAAGATGAGCAGTTCTTC
TRBJ1-1	NA	NA	TRBV4-1	CASSYGASNTEAFF	TGCGCCAGCAGCTACGGAGCGTCGAACACTGAAGCTTTCTTT
TRBJ2-3	TRBD1	NA	TRBV6-1	CASSEAGTGVEDTQYF	TGTGCCAGCAGTGAAGCCGGGACAGGTGTTGAAGATACCCAGTATTTC
TRBJ1-6	TRBD1	many	TRBV12-3/TRBV12-4	CASTHLGAGGLRSPLHF	TGTGCCAGCACCCACCTAGGGGCAGGGGGCTTAAGATCACCCCTCCACTTT
TRBJ2-3	NA	NA	TRBV6-1	CARGLQPVSTETQYF	TGTGCCAGGGGCCTCCAGCCGGTGAGCACAGAGACGCAGTATTTT
TRBJ2-5	NA	once	TRBV6-1	CASNTGGDRNTQYF	TGTGCGAGCAACACTGGGGGAGACCGAAACACCCAGTACTTC
TRBJ2-7	NA	NA	TRBV4-1	CASSQGIGRQPTETQYF	TGCGCCAGCAGCCAGGGTATCGGGCGCCAGCCCACAGAGACGCAGTACTTC
TRBJ2-3	NA	NA	TRBV6-1	CASSEAGTGAGDTQYF	TGTGCCAGCAGTGAAGCCGGGACGGGGGCTGGGGACACGCAGTACTTT
TRBJ2-5	TRBD1	once	TRBV10-3	CAISEFQDRRETQYF	TGTGCCATCAGTGAGTTTCAGGACAGGCGGGAGACCCAGTACTTC
TRBJ2-5	NA	NA	TRBV7-2	CAGLGGRGEETQYF	TGTGCCGGGCTCGGCGGCAGGGGCGAAGAGACCCAGTACTTC
TRBJ2-7	NA	many	TRBV5-1	CASSPEGQGPYEQYF	TGCGCCAGCAGCCCGGAGGGGCAGGGCCCCTACGAGCAGTACTTC
TRBJ2-7	TRBD2	NA	TRBV6-1	CPSRASGGLAQDTQYF	TGTCCCAGCCGAGCCTCGGGGGGGCTAGCCCAAGACACGCAGTACTTC
TRBJ2-7	NA	NA	TRBV6-1	CASSPGTGSYEQYF	TGTGCCAGCAGTCCCGGGACGGGCTCCTACGAGCAGTACTTC
TRBJ2-7	TRBD1	NA	TRBV6-1	CASSESGTGGDEQYF	TGTGCCAGCAGTGAATCCGGGACAGGGGGCGACGAGCAGTACTTC
TRBJ2-1	TRBD2	NA	TRBV6-1	CASIPGGGPISSYNEQFF	TGTGCCAGCATCCCTGGGGGGGGACCTATTAGCTCCTACAATGAGCAGTTCTTC
TRBJ2-5	NA	few	TRBV6-1	CATADSFGETQYF	TGTGCCACCGCGGACTCGTTCGGAGAGACCCAGTACTTC
TRBJ2-3	NA	NA	TRBV10-3	CAMGVCTEAQYF	TGTGCCATGGGGGTGTGCACCGAGGCGCAGTATTTT
TRBJ2-5	NA	NA	TRBV12-3/TRBV12-4	CASSFPDSQETQYF	TGTGCCAGCAGTTTCCCGGACAGCCAAGAGACCCAGTACTTC
TRBJ2-1	NA	once	TRBV7-2	CASSLNRDNEQFF	TGTGCCAGCAGCTTGAACAGAGACAATGAGCAGTTCTTC
TRBJ2-3	TRBD2	NA	TRBV6-1	CAGSVGGGPDTQYF	TGTGCGGGCAGCGTGGGGGGAGGGCCAGATACGCAGTATTTC
TRBJ1-6	NA	NA	TRBV10-1	CATKTKDNSPLHF	TGCGCCACCAAAACAAAGGATAATTCACCCCTCCACTTT
TRBJ2-1	TRBD2	NA	TRBV6-1	CASSTGTSNEQFF	TGTGCCAGCAGCACCGGGACTAGCAATGAGCAGTTCTTC
TRBJ2-5	NA	NA	TRBV10-3	CAISEGGMQETQYF	TGTGCCATCAGTGAGGGGGGGATGCAGGAGACCCAGTACTTC
TRBJ2-4	NA	NA	TRBV10-3	CAGRGERREQYF	TGTGCCGGAAGGGGGGAGCGTCGGGAGCAGTACTTC
TRBJ2-1	TRBD2	NA	TRBV27	CASSFSGSSSYNEQFF	TGTGCCAGCAGTTTTAGCGGGTCGAGCTCCTACAATGAGCAGTTCTTC
TRBJ2-3	NA	NA	TRBV9	CASSVAERGTDTQYF	TGTGCCAGCAGCGTAGCGGAGCGGGGCACAGATACGCAGTATTTT
TRBJ2-5	TRBD2	NA	TRBV6-1	CASSDGLAGVNQETQYF	TGTGCCAGCAGTGACGGGCTGGCGGGGGTAAACCAAGAGACCCAGTACTTC
TRBJ2-7	NA	many	TRBV6-1	CASSFRQEKYEQYF	TGTGCCAGCAGCTTTAGACAGGAAAAATACGAGCAGTACTTC
TRBJ1-2	NA	few	TRBV6-1	CASSERSYGYTF	TGTGCCAGCAGTGAACGGAGCTATGGCTACACCTTC
TRBJ2-1	NA	NA	TRBV3-1	CASSQVNSREQFF	TGTGCCAGCAGCCAAGTGAATTCACGAGAGCAGTTCTTC
TRBJ2-7	TRBD2	NA	TRBV6-1	CATSTSGSADEQYF	TGTGCCACGTCGACTAGCGGGAGTGCAGACGAGCAGTACTTC
TRBJ2-4	NA	NA	TRBV27	CAASLGGGAKKIQYF	TGTGCCGCCAGTTTGGGGGGAGGCGCAAAAAAGATCCAGTACTTC
TRBJ2-4	TRBD1	many	TRBV12-5	CASGQGAKNIQYF	TGTGCTAGTGGACAGGGGGCCAAAAACATTCAGTACTTC
TRBJ2-2	TRBD2	NA	TRBV27	CASTPGRLAGAGELFF	TGTGCCAGCACCCCCGGGCGGCTAGCGGGAGCCGGGGAGCTGTTTTTT
TRBJ1-2	NA	few	TRBV5-4	CASSLDGPFNYGYTF	TGTGCCAGCAGCTTGGATGGCCCTTTTAACTATGGCTACACCTTC
TRBJ2-3	NA	many	TRBV6-5	CASSYLPGKFGDTQYF	TGTGCCAGCAGTTATCTTCCAGGGAAATTCGGAGATACGCAGTATTTT
TRBJ2-7	NA	NA	TRBV27	CASRSEVVYEQYF	TGTGCCAGCCGTTCCGAGGTCGTCTACGAGCAGTACTTC
TRBJ2-3	NA	once	TRBV12-3/TRBV12-4	CASSPLSPRTQYF	TGTGCCAGCAGTCCCCTCTCTCCCCGTACGCAGTATTTT
TRBJ2-5	TRBD1	NA	TRBV28	CASSSGQGGRGQETQYF	TGTGCCAGCAGTTCGGGACAGGGGGGTAGGGGCCAAGAGACCCAGTACTTC
TRBJ1-5	NA	NA	TRBV6-1	CASTPDGGWQPQHF	TGTGCCAGCACCCCAGACGGGGGTTGGCAGCCCCAGCATTTT
TRBJ2-1	TRBD2	few	TRBV6-1	CASSAGTSGSDEQFF	TGTGCCAGCAGCGCCGGGACTAGCGGGAGCGATGAGCAGTTCTTC